This section outlines one TCR beta chain sequence together with its context. Its specificity is unknown. Measured with immunoSEQ multiplex PCR; TCRdb has only the in-frame clones, and not every one. The table lists under 150,000 clones, 85% to 95% of them singletons. The V end was cut by 5 bases, the J end by 0 bases, with 11 bases between. CDR1 and CDR2 from the germline V gene are PRHDT and FYEKMQ (reference sequence). The CDR3 is 15 amino acids. This sample was included in a study of T cell responses to AZD1222 COVID-19 vaccine. Study-wide results and caveats: At baseline, seropositivity was found in only a handful of AZD1222 recipients. Females outnumbered males among donors, who were mostly white British; clonal diversity was possibly underestimated. Across the whole spike, CD4 TCRs peaked at regions 160-218 and 743-854.

The chain recombines TRBV13 with TRBJ1-3; D gene unclear. The input for sequencing was peripheral blood, taken 28 days after the second AZD1222 dose. This receptor was obtained from an adult who received the AZD1222 COVID-19 vaccine. The CDR3 loop is CASSPRHDSGNTIYF. In nucleotides, the CDR3 is TGTGCCAGCAGCCCGCGCCACGACTCTGGAAACACCATATATTTT.